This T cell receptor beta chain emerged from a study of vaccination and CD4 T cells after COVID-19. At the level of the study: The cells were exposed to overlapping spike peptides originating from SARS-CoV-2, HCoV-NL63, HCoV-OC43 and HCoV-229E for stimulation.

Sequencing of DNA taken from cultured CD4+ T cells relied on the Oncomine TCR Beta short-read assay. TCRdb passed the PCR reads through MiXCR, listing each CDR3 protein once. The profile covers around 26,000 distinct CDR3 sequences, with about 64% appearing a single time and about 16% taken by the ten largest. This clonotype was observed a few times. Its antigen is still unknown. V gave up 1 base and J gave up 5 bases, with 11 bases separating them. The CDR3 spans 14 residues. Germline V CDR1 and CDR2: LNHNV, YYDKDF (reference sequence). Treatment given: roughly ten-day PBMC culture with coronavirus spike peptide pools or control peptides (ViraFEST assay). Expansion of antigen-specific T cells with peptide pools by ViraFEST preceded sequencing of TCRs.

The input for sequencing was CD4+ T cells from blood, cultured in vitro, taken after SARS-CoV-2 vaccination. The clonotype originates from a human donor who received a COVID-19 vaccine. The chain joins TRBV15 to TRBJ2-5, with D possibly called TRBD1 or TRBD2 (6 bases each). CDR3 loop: CATSRGGAEETQYF. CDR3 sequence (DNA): TGTGCCACCAGCAGAGGGGGGGCGGAGGAGACCCAGTACTTC.